This TCR beta chain was profiled in a study of blood T cell repertoires in COVID-19. The method was immunoSEQ multiplex PCR; TCRdb's version includes in-frame clones alone and lacks a portion of them. The table includes a few hundred thousand clones, about 85% detected once. The CDR3 totals 17 residues. V was cut by 3 bases and J by 4 bases, with 21 bases left in between. CDR1 and CDR2 from the germline V gene are SGDLS and YYNGEE. The receptor was isolated from a man aged 18 to 35 with active or convalescent COVID-19. Sequenced input: peripheral blood. J is TRBJ2-3 and V is TRBV9, with a possible D match to TRBD1 (6 bases). CDR3 sequence: CASSGDHRESSADTQYF. CDR3 nucleotide sequence: TGTGCCAGCAGCGGTGACCACAGGGAAAGCTCGGCAGATACGCAGTATTTT.